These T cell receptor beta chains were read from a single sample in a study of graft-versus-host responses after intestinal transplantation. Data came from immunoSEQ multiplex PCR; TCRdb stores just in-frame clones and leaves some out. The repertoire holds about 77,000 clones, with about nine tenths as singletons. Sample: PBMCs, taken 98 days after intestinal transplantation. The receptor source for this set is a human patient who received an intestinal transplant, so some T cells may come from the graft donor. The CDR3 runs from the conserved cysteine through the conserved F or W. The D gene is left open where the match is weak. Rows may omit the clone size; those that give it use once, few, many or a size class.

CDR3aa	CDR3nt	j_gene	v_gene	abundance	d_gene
CAISEFGGQGNQPQHF	TGTGCCATCAGTGAGTTTGGGGGGCAGGGCAATCAGCCCCAGCATTTT	TRBJ1-5	TRBV10-3	once	.
CASSTVLGSNQPQHF	TGTGCCAGTAGCACGGTTCTGGGAAGCAATCAGCCCCAGCATTTT	TRBJ1-5	TRBV19	.	.
CASSFETSGNYYEQYF	TGTGCCAGCAGTTTCGAGACTAGCGGGAACTACTACGAGCAGTACTTC	TRBJ2-7	TRBV27	.	TRBD2
CASSSSGTSTDTQYF	TGTGCCAGCAGTTCTAGCGGAACTAGCACAGATACGCAGTATTTT	TRBJ2-3	TRBV7-3	.	TRBD2
CASSEATGGANTGELFF	TGTGCCAGCAGTGAAGCAACGGGGGGCGCGAACACCGGGGAGCTGTTTTTT	TRBJ2-2	TRBV6-1	.	.
CASSLGNNEQFF	TGTGCTAGCAGCTTAGGAAACAATGAGCAGTTCTTC	TRBJ2-1	TRBV7-7	.	.
CASSLGQGPSREYF	TGCGCCAGCAGCTTAGGACAGGGCCCCTCGCGGGAGTACTTC	TRBJ2-7	TRBV5-1	.	TRBD1
CASSISIRGDEQFF	TGTGCCAGTAGTATTTCGATTCGAGGCGATGAGCAGTTCTTC	TRBJ2-1	TRBV19	.	.
CASSVGGGRDEQYF	TGTGCCAGCAGCGTAGGTGGGGGCCGAGACGAGCAGTACTTC	TRBJ2-7	TRBV9	once	.
CASSLGRNTEAFF	TGTGCCAGCAGTTTGGGGAGGAACACTGAAGCTTTCTTT	TRBJ1-1	TRBV27	.	.
CASSPSGRAPVGTQYF	TGTGCCAGCAGCCCTAGCGGGAGGGCCCCGGTTGGGACTCAGTATTTT	TRBJ2-3	TRBV7-3	.	TRBD2
CASSFRGASYNEQFF	TGTGCCAGCAGTTTTCGGGGGGCGTCCTACAATGAGCAGTTCTTC	TRBJ2-1	TRBV28	.	.
CASTSLNDPYEQYF	TGTGCCAGCACCTCCTTAAACGACCCATACGAGCAGTACTTC	TRBJ2-7	TRBV27	.	.
CASTNLLFGAYGYTF	TGTGCCAGCACCAATCTCCTGTTCGGCGCCTATGGCTACACCTTC	TRBJ1-2	TRBV7-6	.	.
CASSEDRTYEQYF	TGTGCCAGCAGTGAAGACAGGACCTACGAGCAGTACTTC	TRBJ2-7	TRBV2	.	.
CASSSDRGETLNTEAFF	TGTGCCAGCAGCTCAGACAGGGGCGAAACCTTGAACACTGAAGCTTTCTTT	TRBJ1-1	TRBV7-9	.	TRBD1
CASSYARGSYEQYF	TGTGCCAGCAGTTACGCCCGGGGATCCTACGAGCAGTACTTC	TRBJ2-7	TRBV6-5	.	.
CASSIGTSGIYEQYF	TGTGCCAGTAGTATCGGGACTAGCGGGATCTACGAGCAGTACTTC	TRBJ2-7	TRBV19	.	TRBD2
CAISDFRDSYNEQFF	TGTGCCATCAGTGACTTCCGGGACAGCTACAATGAGCAGTTCTTC	TRBJ2-1	TRBV10-3	.	TRBD1
CASSPLAGGRDEQFF	TGTGCCAGCAGTCCTCTAGCGGGGGGTAGGGATGAGCAGTTCTTC	TRBJ2-1	TRBV6-1	.	TRBD2
CASSGLAGVSDTQYF	TGTGCCAGCAGCGGACTAGCGGGAGTTTCAGATACGCAGTATTTT	TRBJ2-3	TRBV6-5	.	TRBD2
CASSLVRWEANEKLFF	TGCGCCAGCAGCTTGGTTCGGTGGGAGGCTAATGAAAAACTGTTTTTT	TRBJ1-4	TRBV5-1	.	.
CATSDSGFYEQYF	TGTGCCACCAGTGATAGCGGGTTTTACGAGCAGTACTTC	TRBJ2-7	TRBV15	.	TRBD2
CASSSSPGLAYNEQFF	TGTGCCAGCAGTTCCAGCCCGGGACTAGCCTACAATGAGCAGTTCTTC	TRBJ2-1	TRBV28	.	TRBD2
CASSSGFNEKLFF	TGTGCCAGCAGTTCCGGGTTTAATGAAAAACTGTTTTTT	TRBJ1-4	TRBV6-1	.	.
CASSPDSTDTQYF	TGTGCCAGCAGCCCGGACAGCACAGATACGCAGTATTTT	TRBJ2-3	TRBV5-6	.	.
CASSLTAGGEQYF	TGTGCCAGCAGTTTGACCGCCGGTGGCGAGCAGTACTTC	TRBJ2-7	TRBV27	.	.
CASSLGPGGPYGYTF	TGTGCCAGCAGCTTGGGGCCGGGGGGCCCCTATGGCTACACCTTC	TRBJ1-2	TRBV5-5	.	.